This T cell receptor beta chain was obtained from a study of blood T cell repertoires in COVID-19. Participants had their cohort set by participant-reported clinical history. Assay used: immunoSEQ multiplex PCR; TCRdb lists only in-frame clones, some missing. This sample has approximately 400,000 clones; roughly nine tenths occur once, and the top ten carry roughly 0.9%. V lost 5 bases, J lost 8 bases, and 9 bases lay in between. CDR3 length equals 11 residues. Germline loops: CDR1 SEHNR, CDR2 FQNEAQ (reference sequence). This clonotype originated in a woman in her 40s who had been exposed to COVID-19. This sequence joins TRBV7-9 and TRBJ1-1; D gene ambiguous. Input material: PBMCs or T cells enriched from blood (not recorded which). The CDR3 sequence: CASSPSREAFF. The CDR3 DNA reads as TGTGCCAGCAGCCCGTCGCGAGAAGCTTTCTTT.